Presented here are 17 T cell receptor beta chains from one specimen sequenced in a study of T-cell reconstitution after alpha-beta-depleted transplantation in children. Unique molecular identifiers featured in how the TCRbeta library was prepared. TCRdb re-called the PCR reads through MiXCR, storing one row per CDR3 protein. The table records about 980,000 distinct CDR3 sequences, around 30% of them present only once. This specimen was PBMCs, mostly from graft donor cells, taken 360 days after TCRalphabeta/CD19-depleted stem cell transplant. All receptors derive from a boy in the first two years of life who had a stem cell transplant for SCID, so the T cells may come from the graft donor.

This clonotype came up a few times. The rearrangement links TRBV12-3 or TRBV12-4 to TRBJ2-7, with 7 nucleotides matching TRBD1. The CDR3 spans 14 residues. The V and J ends lost 3 bases and 7 bases, in that order; junction bases with no gene match: 9. The CDR3 protein is CASSLKGALGEQYF. The CDR3 DNA is TGTGCCAGCAGTTTGAAGGGGGCCCTGGGGGAGCAGTACTTC.

This clonotype has just a few counts. The chain combines TRBV5-1 with TRBJ2-2; D might be TRBD1 (5 bases). Trimming removed 2 bases at V and 3 bases at J, with 11 bases between. This CDR3 is 15 amino acids long. Germline assignment: CDR1 SGHRS and CDR2 YFSETQ. The CDR3 nucleotides read TGCGCCAGCAGCTTTTTGCAGGGCCACACCGGGGAGCTGTTTTTT. This gives the protein CASSFLQGHTGELFF.

This sequence joins TRBV20-1 and TRBJ2-2; weak D call: TRBD1 (6 bases). From germline, CDR1 is DFQATT and CDR2 SNEGSKA (reference sequence). The CDR3 loop spans 11 amino acids. The germline V and J ends were trimmed by 6 bases and 8 bases, with 10 bases remaining between them. The CDR3 reads CSASQGGELFF. The CDR3 DNA is TGCAGTGCCTCACAGGGTGGGGAGCTGTTTTTT.

J is TRBJ2-3 and V is TRBV20-1; 7 bases fit TRBD2. The CDR3 extends over 17 amino acids. Germline assignment: CDR1 DFQATT and CDR2 SNEGSKA (reference sequence). V trimming: 2 bases; J trimming: 2 bases; junction bases outside the gene matches: 13. The CDR3: CSARLLWRRGSTDTQYF. Written as DNA, the CDR3 is TGCAGTGCTAGACTGCTTTGGAGGCGGGGGTCCACAGATACGCAGTATTTT.

This clonotype has more than one count but fewer than ten. The V and J genes are TRBV2 and TRBJ2-2, with 7 bases that match TRBD1. V trimming: 7 bases; J trimming: 4 bases; junction bases outside the gene matches: 3. This CDR3 region has 13 residues. Per germline, CDR1 SNHLY and CDR2 FYNNEI. The CDR3 here is CASTRQGTGELFF. The CDR3 DNA reads as TGTGCCAGCACCCGACAGGGCACCGGGGAGCTGTTTTTT.

This clonotype occurred many times. This rearrangement joins TRBV5-1 to TRBJ2-2, with a possible D match to TRBD1 (6 bases). The germline CDR1 and CDR2 sequences are SGHRS and YFSETQ. The CDR3 has 15 amino acids. Trimming left V 3 bases short and J 6 bases short, with 15 bases between. CDR3 region: CASSWGPFVPGELFF. CDR3 nucleotide sequence: TGCGCCAGCAGCTGGGGGCCCTTCGTGCCCGGGGAGCTGTTTTTT.

This clonotype turned up a few times. The rearrangement uses TRBV11-1 and TRBJ1-1; TRBD1 is a possible D gene (6 bases). This CDR3 has 17 amino acids. CDR1 SGHAT and CDR2 FQDESV come from the germline V gene (reference sequence). Trimming cost V 3 bases and J 1 base, with 18 bases left between them. CDR3 protein: CASSFRVWGAQNTEAFF. Written as DNA, the CDR3 is TGTGCCAGCAGCTTTAGGGTTTGGGGGGCCCAGAACACTGAAGCTTTCTTT.

The chain couples TRBV5-1 to TRBJ1-6; 7 bases match TRBD1. Germline V gene data show CDR1 as SGHRS and CDR2 as YFSETQ. This CDR3 is 14 amino acids long. V trimming: 4 bases; J trimming: 9 bases; junction bases outside the gene matches: 7. CDR3 residues: CASSRDRVVSPLHF. CDR3 bases: TGCGCCAGCAGCCGAGACAGGGTCGTTTCACCCCTCCACTTT. Drawing the rest from reference TRBV5-1 and TRBJ1-6, the complete variable domain is KAGVTQTPRYLIKTRGQQVTLSCSPISGHRSVSWYQQTPGQGLQFLFEYFSETQRNKGNFPGRFSGRQFSNSRSEMNVSTLELGDSALYLCASSRDRVVSPLHFGNGTRLTVT.

This clonotype came up a few times. The chain carries TRBV4-2 and TRBJ2-1; 8 bases fit TRBD2. The CDR3 has 16 residues. Germline values: CDR1 LGHNA, CDR2 YNFKEQ. J lost 9 bases, V lost 0 bases, and 10 bases had no gene match. CDR3 bases: TGTGCCAGCAGCCAAGATCTCACGGGGGGGTGGGGTGAGCAGTTCTTC. This sequence encodes CASSQDLTGGWGEQFF.

V gene TRBV6-1 combines with J gene TRBJ2-3, with unresolved D. V was trimmed by 4 bases and J by 4 bases, leaving 12 bases between them. The CDR3 contains 14 residues. Germline V gene lookup returns CDR1 MNHNS and CDR2 SASEGT. CDR3 bases: TGTGCCAGCAGTGGGGTTCGGCCCCCAGATACGCAGTATTTT. Its translation: CASSGVRPPDTQYF.

This chain uses TRBV5-1 with TRBJ2-3, with D perhaps being TRBD1 or TRBD2 (5 bases each). Germline V CDR1 and CDR2: SGHRS, YFSETQ. CDR3 length: 14 amino acids. V was clipped by 5 bases and J by 4 bases, with 14 bases between them. The DNA for the CDR3 is TGCGCCAGCAGGCGCGGCAGGGACCCAGATACGCAGTATTTT. This sequence encodes CASRRGRDPDTQYF.

This rearrangement joins TRBV20-1 to TRBJ2-7; D is uncertain. V gave up 3 bases and J gave up 2 bases, with 8 bases separating them. This CDR3 region has 12 residues. Germline loops: CDR1 DFQATT, CDR2 SNEGSKA (reference sequence). CDR3 DNA: TGCAGTGCTAGTGAACAAGCCTACGAGCAGTACTTC. This codes for CSASEQAYEQYF.

V usage is TRBV6-1 and J usage is TRBJ2-3; D gene uncertain. The germline V gene has CDR1 MNHNS and CDR2 SASEGT. V was clipped by 7 bases and J by 4 bases, with 12 bases between them. The CDR3 extends over 13 amino acids. CDR3 DNA sequence: TGTGCCAGCACTACACACAACCCAGATACGCAGTATTTT. Translation gives CASTTHNPDTQYF.

The V gene is TRBV7-9, the J gene TRBJ1-1; 7 nucleotides align to TRBD1. The CDR3 is 15 amino acids. Trimming took 0 bases from V and 4 from J; bases not matched to a gene: 5. Germline V gene lookup returns CDR1 SEHNR and CDR2 FQNEAQ (reference sequence). This CDR3 reads CASSLADRVVTEAFF. The CDR3 coding sequence is TGTGCCAGCAGCTTAGCAGACAGGGTTGTCACTGAAGCTTTCTTT. Together with reference TRBV7-9 and TRBJ1-1, the CDR3 gives the full variable domain: DTGVSQNPRHKITKRGQNVTFRCDPISEHNRLYWYRQTLGQGPEFLTYFQNEAQLEKSRLLSDRFSAERPKGSFSTLEIQRTEQGDSAMYLCASSLADRVVTEAFFGQGTRLTVV.

This clonotype was seen more than once but under ten times. This chain connects TRBV4-2 to TRBJ2-1, with 7 bases matching TRBD2. CDR3 length: 15 amino acids. The V gene's germline CDR1 is LGHNA and CDR2 YNFKEQ. V lost 2 bases and J lost 7; bases outside the gene matches: 8. CDR3 loop: CASSQRGDFRNEQFF. The DNA for the CDR3 is TGTGCCAGCAGCCAACGGGGGGATTTTCGAAATGAGCAGTTCTTC.

In nucleotides, the CDR3 is TGTGCCAGCAGCTCCTCGGGAGGGGACGGCACTCAAGCGAACTATGGCTACACCTTC. Protein sequence: CASSSSGGDGTQANYGYTF. The V and J genes are TRBV11-2 and TRBJ1-2; tentatively, D is TRBD1 (5 bases). V lost 4 bases to trimming and J lost 2 bases, with 26 bases between them. This CDR3 comprises 19 residues. Per the germline V gene, CDR1 is SGHAT and CDR2 is FQNNGV. Using reference TRBV11-2 and TRBJ1-2 for the parts outside the CDR3, the full variable domain is EAGVAQSPRYKIIEKRQSVAFWCNPISGHATLYWYQQILGQGPKLLIQFQNNGVVDDSQLPKDRFSAERLKGVDSTLKIQPAKLEDSAVYLCASSSSGGDGTQANYGYTFGSGTRLTVV.

The rearrangement links TRBV7-8 to TRBJ2-7, with D uncertain. Germline values: CDR1 SGHVS, CDR2 FQNEAQ. The CDR3 length is 14 residues. Trimming took off 3 bases at V and 2 bases at J, with 11 bases between the two ends. The CDR3 loop reads CASSFAPITYEQYF. The CDR3 bases are TGTGCCAGCAGCTTCGCACCCATCACCTACGAGCAGTACTTC.